The 3 T cell receptor beta chains below were found in one sample sequenced in a study of shared clonotypes between healthy human individuals. Sequenced by immunoSEQ multiplex PCR; TCRdb stores in-frame clones only, minus some. The sample includes under 2.5 million clones, 85% to 95% seen only once; the top ten take around 0.35%. Sample: naive CD4+ T cells from PBMCs. Specified subset: CD45RA+ positively selected. The source of these receptors is a man aged 18 to 29 in good health. Some clones in this sample may be carry-over from other donors' samples.

This clone occurred once. V gene TRBV7-7 combines with J gene TRBJ2-2; D is possibly TRBD1 or TRBD2 (7 bases each). The CDR3 has 17 amino acids. The V and J ends lost 5 bases and 5 bases respectively, with 21 bases between them. CDR1 is SSHAT and CDR2 is FNYEAQ in the germline V gene (reference sequence). The CDR3: CASSEQGGDYKTGELFF. The CDR3 DNA reads as TGTGCCAGCAGCGAGCAGGGGGGGGACTACAAGACCGGGGAGCTGTTTTTT.

This chain joins TRBV10-3 and TRBJ2-3, with TRBD1 matching over 7 bases. The CDR3 is made up of 16 amino acids. Trimming at V came to 0 bases and at J to 6 bases, leaving 9 bases not matched to a gene. From germline, CDR1 is ENHRY and CDR2 SYGVKD. In nucleotides, the CDR3 is TGTGCCATCAGTGAGTCTCAGACAGGGAAGGGGGATACGCAGTATTTT. Protein: CAISESQTGKGDTQYF.

About this clone: Other DNA sequences in the sample encode the same CDR3. This chain joins TRBV7-2 and TRBJ2-5, with unresolved D. V was cut by 1 base and J by 2 bases, with 8 bases left in between. Germline CDR1 is SGHTA and CDR2 is FQGNSA. This CDR3 is 14 amino acids long. The CDR3 nucleotides are TGTGCCAGCAGCTTAGTTAGGAGACAAGAGACCCAGTACTTC. It yields the protein CASSLVRRQETQYF.